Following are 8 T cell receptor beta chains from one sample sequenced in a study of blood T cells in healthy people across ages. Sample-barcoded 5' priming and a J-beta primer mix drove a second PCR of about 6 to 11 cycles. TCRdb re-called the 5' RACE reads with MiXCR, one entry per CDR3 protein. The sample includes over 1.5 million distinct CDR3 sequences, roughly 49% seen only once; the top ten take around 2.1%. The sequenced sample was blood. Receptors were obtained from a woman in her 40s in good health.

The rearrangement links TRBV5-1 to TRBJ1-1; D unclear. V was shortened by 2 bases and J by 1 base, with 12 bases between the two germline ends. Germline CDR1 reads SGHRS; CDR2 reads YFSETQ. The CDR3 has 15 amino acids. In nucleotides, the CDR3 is TGCGCCAGCAGCTTTATGCTGGGCCGGAACACTGAAGCTTTCTTT. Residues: CASSFMLGRNTEAFF.

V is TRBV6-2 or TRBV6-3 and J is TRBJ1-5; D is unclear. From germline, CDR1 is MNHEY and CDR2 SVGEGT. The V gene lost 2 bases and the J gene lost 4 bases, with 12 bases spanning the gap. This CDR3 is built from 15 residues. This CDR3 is CASSYPWSSNQPQHF. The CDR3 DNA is TGTGCCAGCAGTTACCCATGGAGCAGTAATCAGCCCCAGCATTTT.

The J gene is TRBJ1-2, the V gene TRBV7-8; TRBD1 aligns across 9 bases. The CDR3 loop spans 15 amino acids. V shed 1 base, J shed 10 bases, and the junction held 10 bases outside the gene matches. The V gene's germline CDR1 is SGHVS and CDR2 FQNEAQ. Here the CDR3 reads CASSLELWTGEDYTF. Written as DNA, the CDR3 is TGTGCCAGCAGCTTAGAACTCTGGACAGGGGAGGACTACACCTTC.

CDR3 DNA: TGTGCCAGCAGCTTCGGACAGGGGAAGGAAAAACTGTTTTTT. It is translated as CASSFGQGKEKLFF. The chain carries TRBV7-2 and TRBJ1-4, with 9 nucleotides matching TRBD1. V lost 3 bases to trimming and J lost 8 bases; unmatched junction nucleotides: 4. The CDR3 contains 14 residues. Per the germline V gene, CDR1 is SGHTA and CDR2 is FQGNSA.

The CDR3: CASSLWAFWSSSYNEQFF. The CDR3 region has the DNA TGTGCCAGCAGCTTATGGGCCTTTTGGTCCAGCTCCTACAATGAGCAGTTCTTC. The gene calls are TRBV7-2 and TRBJ2-1; no definite D call. V was trimmed by 2 bases and J by 0 bases, leaving 17 bases between them. Germline V gene lookup returns CDR1 SGHTA and CDR2 FQGNSA. The CDR3 has 18 amino acids.

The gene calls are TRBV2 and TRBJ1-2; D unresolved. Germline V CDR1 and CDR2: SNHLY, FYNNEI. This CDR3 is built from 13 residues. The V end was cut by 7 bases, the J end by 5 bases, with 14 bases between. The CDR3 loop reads CASTLAELYGYTF. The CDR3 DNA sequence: TGTGCCAGCACCCTAGCAGAACTTTATGGCTACACCTTC.

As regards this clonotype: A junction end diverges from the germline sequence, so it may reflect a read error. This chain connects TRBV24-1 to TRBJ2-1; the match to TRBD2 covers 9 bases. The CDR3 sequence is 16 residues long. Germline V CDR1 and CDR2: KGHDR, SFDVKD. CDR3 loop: CATSDRSGGTYNKQFF. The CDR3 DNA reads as TGTGCCACCAGTGACCGAAGCGGGGGGACTTACAATAAGCAGTTCTTC.

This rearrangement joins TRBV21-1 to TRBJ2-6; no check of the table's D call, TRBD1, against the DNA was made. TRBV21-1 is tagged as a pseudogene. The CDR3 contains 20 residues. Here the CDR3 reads CASSKLEGQGSDSGANVLTF. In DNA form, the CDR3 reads TGTGCCAGCAGCAAACTGGAGGGACAGGGATCCGACTCTGGGGCCAACGTCCTGACTTTC.